What follows is one T cell receptor (beta chain) and its context. The same CDR3 can be traced to other DNA sequences in this sample. This sample is drawn from a study of shared clonotypes between healthy human individuals. This CDR3 spans 12 amino acids. Germline CDR1 reads MDHEN; CDR2 reads SYDVKM. V was pared by 6 bases and J by 8 bases, with 10 bases between. It was on ten immunoSEQ deep assay plates that unsorted PBMC DNA was sequenced. This table comes from immunoSEQ multiplex PCR, and its TCRdb copy is limited to in-frame clones, with some not included. The sample records fewer than 600,000 clones, approximately 79% being singletons.

The clonotype originates from a woman between 40 and 50 years old in good health. Some clones in this sample may be carry-over from other donors' samples. The rearrangement joins TRBV28 to TRBJ2-2; D unresolved. The sample taken for sequencing was PBMCs. The CDR3 DNA follows: TGTGCCAGCAGCCCCCTTACAGGGGAGCTGTTTTTT. Translating gives CASSPLTGELFF.